Given below is one TCR beta chain in context. Its target is not known. Use of 60 Vbeta and 13 Jbeta primers characterized the PCR. Method: immunoSEQ multiplex PCR; TCRdb's copy keeps in-frame clones and lacks some. The sample lists around 100,000 clones; about 61% were seen once. This entry comes from a study of cytomegalovirus exposure and HLA in healthy donors. V was cut by 5 bases and J by 8 bases, with 18 bases left in between. From germline, CDR1 is MRHNA and CDR2 SNTAGT. The CDR3 is 14 amino acids. Findings and caveats of the study: From TCR beta sequences, most subjects' HLA-A and HLA-B alleles were reportedly predicted accurately. Some TCR beta chains (164 of them) were listed as cytomegalovirus-associated.

The chain couples TRBV6-4 to TRBJ1-1; D is perhaps TRBD1 (5 bases). The TCR comes from a woman in her thirties in good health and CMV-seronegative. Material for sequencing was PBMCs. The CDR3 region is CASSPTWEGLEAFF. The CDR3 bases are TGTGCCAGCAGTCCCACTTGGGAGGGGCTCGAAGCTTTCTTT.